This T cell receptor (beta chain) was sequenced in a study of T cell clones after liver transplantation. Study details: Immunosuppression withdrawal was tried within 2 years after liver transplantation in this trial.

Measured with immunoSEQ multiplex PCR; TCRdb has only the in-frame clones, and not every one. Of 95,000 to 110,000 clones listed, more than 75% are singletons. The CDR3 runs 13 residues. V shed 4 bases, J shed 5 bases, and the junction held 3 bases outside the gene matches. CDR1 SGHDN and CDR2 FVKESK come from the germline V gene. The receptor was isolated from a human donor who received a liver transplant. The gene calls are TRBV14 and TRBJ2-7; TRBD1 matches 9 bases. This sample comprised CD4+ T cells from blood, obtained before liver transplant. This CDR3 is CASSRDRVNEQYF. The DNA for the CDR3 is TGTGCCAGCAGCCGGGACAGGGTAAACGAGCAGTACTTC.